This entry lists 25 T cell receptor beta chains sequenced from one sample in a study of T cell responses to AZD1222 COVID-19 vaccine. Clones were sequenced by immunoSEQ multiplex PCR, and TCRdb holds only the in-frame ones, with some missing. The table lists 200,000 or so clones, approximately 90% of them singletons. This material consisted of peripheral blood, taken on day 0 of AZD1222 vaccination. These TCRs come from an adult in good health.

This chain uses TRBV24-1 with TRBJ1-5, with D possibly matching TRBD1 (5 bases). Deletions cut 11 bases from V and 2 bases from J, with 18 bases between. CDR1 KGHDR and CDR2 SFDVKD come from the germline V gene. The CDR3 contains 15 residues. CDR3 bases: TGTGCCAAACCACGGGGGATTAAGGGCAATCAGCCCCAGCATTTT. It is translated as CAKPRGIKGNQPQHF.

The J gene is TRBJ1-2, the V gene TRBV18, with no clear D. Trimming shortened V by 0 bases and J by 0 bases, and 14 bases separated the two germline ends. From germline, CDR1 is KGHSH and CDR2 LQKENI. This CDR3 is 17 amino acids long. CDR3 sequence reads: CASSPPVTEPSNYGYTF. DNA for the CDR3: TGTGCCAGCTCACCACCGGTGACGGAGCCCTCTAACTATGGCTACACCTTC.

The rearrangement links TRBV29-1 to TRBJ2-1; D unclear. Germline CDR1 reads SQVTM; CDR2 reads ANQGSEA. V lost 6 bases and J 5 bases, leaving 8 bases between the germline ends. This CDR3 is built from 11 residues. CDR3 in amino acids: CSVNGDNEQFF. In DNA form, the CDR3 reads TGCAGCGTAAACGGAGACAATGAGCAGTTCTTC.

This rearrangement joins TRBV24-1 to TRBJ1-6, with 7 bases that match TRBD1. The germline gives CDR1 KGHDR, CDR2 SFDVKD. The V segment lost 9 bases and the J segment 7 bases; nucleotides outside the gene matches: 8. This CDR3 has 14 amino acids. This CDR3 reads CATSGTENNSPLHF. The CDR3, as DNA: TGTGCCACCTCTGGGACAGAAAACAATTCACCCCTCCACTTT.

The chain combines TRBV11-2 with TRBJ1-4; 10 positions match TRBD1. Germline V CDR1 and CDR2: SGHAT, FQNNGV. The CDR3 extends over 15 amino acids. V shed 5 bases and J 8 bases; nucleotides not matched to a gene: 8. The CDR3 here is CASSRTGTGDEKLFF. The CDR3 DNA is TGTGCCAGCAGCCGAACCGGGACAGGGGACGAAAAACTGTTTTTT.

The chain employs TRBV19 and TRBJ2-3, with D hard to call. The CDR3 is made up of 13 amino acids. Trimming took off 5 bases at V and 4 bases at J, with 10 bases between the two ends. The germline gives CDR1 LNHDA, CDR2 SQIVND (reference sequence). CDR3 in amino acids: CASSVDVSDTQYF. CDR3 nucleotide sequence: TGTGCCAGTAGTGTGGACGTCTCAGATACGCAGTATTTT. Variable domain in full (rest from reference TRBV19 and TRBJ2-3): DGGITQSPKYLFRKEGQNVTLSCEQNLNHDAMYWYRQDPGQGLRLIYYSQIVNDFQKGDIAEGYSVSREKKESFPLTVTSAQKNPTAFYLCASSVDVSDTQYFGPGTRLTVL.

This chain connects TRBV19 to TRBJ1-5; D gene uncertain. Trimming stripped 3 bases from V and 4 bases from J, with 10 bases between. Germline V gene sequence: CDR1 LNHDA, CDR2 SQIVND (reference sequence). This CDR3 contains 14 residues. This chain's CDR3 is CASSISSENQPQHF. The CDR3 DNA reads as TGTGCCAGTAGTATTAGTTCTGAAAATCAGCCCCAGCATTTT.

This clone was detected only once. The CDR3 here is CASSLAGSNQPQHF. The CDR3 region has the DNA TGTGCCAGCAGCCTTGCCGGCTCGAACCAGCCCCAGCATTTT. V gene TRBV3-1 (or the pseudogene TRBV3-2) combines with J gene TRBJ1-5, with D hard to call. Trimming took off 4 bases at V and 7 bases at J, with 14 bases between the two ends. CDR3 size: 14 residues. CDR1 is LGHDT and CDR2 is YNNKEL in the germline V gene (reference sequence).

The chain combines TRBV6-2 or TRBV6-3 with TRBJ1-4; D is ambiguous. CDR1 is MNHEY, CDR2 SVGEGT, per germline. V was trimmed by 0 bases and J by 12 bases, leaving 17 bases between them. This CDR3 is built from 15 residues. The CDR3 nucleotides read TGTGCCAGCAGTTACTCGCCCGGCGGTTATGCGGAACTGTTTTTT. Its protein is CASSYSPGGYAELFF.

The chain carries TRBV7-9 and TRBJ2-7; D is unclear. Per the germline V gene, CDR1 is SEHNR and CDR2 is FQNEAQ (reference sequence). Between the trimmed V and J ends, which lost 2 bases and 4 bases, there was a span of 6 bases. This CDR3 is built from 12 residues. The CDR3 region has the DNA TGTGCCAGCAGCTTAAAAGGTTACGAGCAGTACTTC. Translated: CASSLKGYEQYF. Together with reference TRBV7-9 and TRBJ2-7, the CDR3 gives the full variable domain: DTGVSQNPRHKITKRGQNVTFRCDPISEHNRLYWYRQTLGQGPEFLTYFQNEAQLEKSRLLSDRFSAERPKGSFSTLEIQRTEQGDSAMYLCASSLKGYEQYFGPGTRLTVT.

This clone was observed a few times. The chain is built from TRBV4-2 and TRBJ1-2; TRBD1 might be the D (6 bases). Per the germline V gene, CDR1 is LGHNA and CDR2 is YNFKEQ. CDR3 size: 12 residues. V was trimmed by 6 bases and J by 8 bases, leaving 13 bases between them. The CDR3 sequence is CASSLETGGYTF. The CDR3 nucleotides read TGTGCCAGCAGTCTTGAAACAGGGGGCTACACCTTC.

The rearrangement joins TRBV4-2 to TRBJ2-5; D not resolved. Per the germline V gene, CDR1 is LGHNA and CDR2 is YNFKEQ. Trimming shortened V by 6 bases and J by 4 bases, and 18 bases separated the two germline ends. The CDR3 has 15 residues. CDR3 nucleotide sequence: TGTGCCAGCAGTCAAAGCCCGCGATATGTAGAGACCCAGTACTTC. This sequence encodes CASSQSPRYVETQYF.

The V gene is TRBV5-1, the J gene TRBJ2-5; D is possibly TRBD1 (7 bases). Germline CDR1 and CDR2: SGHRS and YFSETQ. Trimming shortened V by 4 bases and J by 2 bases, and 15 bases separated the two germline ends. The CDR3 contains 15 residues. The chain's CDR3 is CASSGGTARQETQYF. The CDR3 coding sequence is TGCGCCAGCAGCGGAGGGACAGCAAGACAAGAGACCCAGTACTTC. Supplemented by reference TRBV5-1 and TRBJ2-5, the full variable domain reads KAGVTQTPRYLIKTRGQQVTLSCSPISGHRSVSWYQQTPGQGLQFLFEYFSETQRNKGNFPGRFSGRQFSNSRSEMNVSTLELGDSALYLCASSGGTARQETQYFGPGTRLLVL.

The J gene is TRBJ2-2, the V gene TRBV7-3; weak D call: TRBD1 (6 bases). The CDR3 is 16 residues long. V shed 1 base and J shed 6 bases, with 15 bases lying between them. In germline, CDR1 is SGHTA, CDR2 FQGTGA. The CDR3 reads CASSLKGNRAAGELFF. DNA for the CDR3: TGTGCCAGCAGCTTAAAGGGGAACAGGGCTGCCGGGGAGCTGTTTTTT.

The chain links TRBV4-3 to TRBJ1-2; 7 nucleotides line up with TRBD1. Trimming took 3 bases from V and 5 from J; bases not matched to a gene: 6. The CDR3 has 14 residues. The germline V gene encodes CDR1 LGHNA and CDR2 YSLEER. CDR3 in DNA: TGCGCCAGCAGCCAGGCCGGGACAGTTTATGGCTACACCTTC. Protein sequence: CASSQAGTVYGYTF.

The chain recombines TRBV11-2 with TRBJ2-1; D is unclear. The V gene's germline CDR1 is SGHAT and CDR2 FQNNGV. Deletions cut 5 bases from V and 7 bases from J, with 18 bases between. The CDR3 has 15 residues. CDR3 in amino acids: CASSPSMGKENEQFF. DNA of the CDR3: TGTGCCAGCAGCCCTTCCATGGGGAAGGAGAATGAGCAGTTCTTC.

The chain joins TRBV27 to TRBJ2-3; TRBD2 matches 8 bases. The V gene end was trimmed by 3 bases and the J gene end by 6 bases; junction bases not matched to a gene: 5. The CDR3 consists of 14 residues. Germline assignment: CDR1 MNHEY and CDR2 SMNVEV (reference sequence). In DNA form, the CDR3 reads TGTGCCAGCAGTTTCGGACTAGCAGGGGATACGCAGTATTTT. It yields the protein CASSFGLAGDTQYF.

The chain couples TRBV13 to TRBJ1-1; a possible D gene is TRBD1 (5 bases). This CDR3 spans 15 amino acids. V dropped 7 bases and J dropped 1 base, with 16 bases sitting between them. The germline CDR1 and CDR2 sequences are PRHDT and FYEKMQ (reference sequence). This CDR3 reads CASTYPLGPNTEAFF. The CDR3 nucleotides are TGTGCCAGCACCTACCCATTGGGGCCGAACACTGAAGCTTTCTTT. Together with reference TRBV13 and TRBJ1-1, the CDR3 gives the full variable domain: AAGVIQSPRHLIKEKRETATLKCYPIPRHDTVYWYQQGPGQDPQFLISFYEKMQSDKGSIPDRFSAQQFSDYHSELNMSSLELGDSALYFCASTYPLGPNTEAFFGQGTRLTVV.

The rearrangement links TRBV7-2 to TRBJ2-1; D perhaps matches TRBD2 (5 bases). CDR3 length equals 13 residues. Germline-derived CDR1 and CDR2 are SGHTA and FQGNSA. V was pared by 3 bases and J by 5 bases, with 8 bases between. For the CDR3, the DNA is TGTGCCAGCAGCTTCGGACTCCACAATGAGCAGTTCTTC. Encoded protein: CASSFGLHNEQFF.

The chain links TRBV11-3 to TRBJ2-3; 13 bases match TRBD2. The germline CDR1 and CDR2 sequences are SGHNT and YENEEA. The CDR3 length is 21 residues. The trim removed 0 bases at V and 2 bases at J, leaving 14 bases unmatched. The CDR3 region has the DNA TGTGCCAGCAGCTTAGATGGGAGACTAGCGGGGGGAGCGACATACACAGATACGCAGTATTTT. It translates to CASSLDGRLAGGATYTDTQYF.

In regard to this clone: Compared with germline, one end of the junction differs, possibly owing to a read error. This rearrangement joins TRBV9 to TRBJ1-2; 8 nucleotides match TRBD1. This CDR3 spans 12 amino acids. Looked up from germline, CDR1 is SGDLS and CDR2 is YYNGEE. In nucleotides, the CDR3 is TGTGCCAGCAGCTTCGGACAGGGCCCCCTTTCATTC. This sequence encodes CASSFGQGPLSF.

In the case of this clone: The same CDR3 is also encoded by other DNA sequences in this sample. The chain carries TRBV18 and TRBJ2-7; tentatively, D is TRBD2 (5 bases). Looked up from germline, CDR1 is KGHSH and CDR2 is LQKENI. The CDR3 totals 14 residues. V lost 0 bases and J lost 2, with 8 bases in between. In nucleotides, the CDR3 is TGTGCCAGCTCACCACCTGGACTGACCTACGAGCAGTACTTC. It yields the protein CASSPPGLTYEQYF. Looking up the rest from reference TRBV18 and TRBJ2-7 gives the full variable domain: NAGVMQNPRHLVRRRGQEARLRCSPMKGHSHVYWYRQLPEEGLKFMVYLQKENIIDESGMPKERFSAEFPKEGPSILRIQQVVRGDSAAYFCASSPPGLTYEQYFGPGTRLTVT.

The table lists this clone with a count of one. This chain connects TRBV7-3 to TRBJ2-5; a possible D gene is TRBD2 (5 bases). The V end was cut by 0 bases, the J end by 2 bases, with 10 bases between. Germline values: CDR1 SGHTA, CDR2 FQGTGA. This CDR3 has 15 residues. The CDR3 region has the DNA TGTGCCAGCAGCTTAACTCGGGGAGAACAAGAGACCCAGTACTTC. It is translated as CASSLTRGEQETQYF.

The chain carries TRBV7-8 and TRBJ1-2; the D gene is possibly TRBD1 (6 bases). Between the trimmed V and J ends, which lost 1 base and 4 bases, there was a span of 13 bases. CDR1 and CDR2 (germline): SGHVS, FQNEAQ. This CDR3 contains 15 residues. In nucleotides, the CDR3 is TGTGCCAGCAGCTTAGTCCGGACAGAGACCTATGGCTACACCTTC. The encoded protein is CASSLVRTETYGYTF. The full variable domain, in which reference TRBV7-8 and TRBJ1-2 provide the parts outside the CDR3, is GAGVSQSPRYKVAKRGQDVALRCDPISGHVSLFWYQQALGQGPEFLTYFQNEAQLDKSGLPSDRFFAERPEGSVSTLKIQRTQQEDSAVYLCASSLVRTETYGYTFGSGTRLTVV.

This rearrangement joins TRBV7-2 to TRBJ1-3, with D perhaps matching TRBD1 (5 bases). CDR1 SGHTA and CDR2 FQGNSA come from the germline V gene. The CDR3 loop spans 16 amino acids. V dropped 2 bases and J dropped 2 bases, with 13 bases sitting between them. This chain's CDR3 is CASSLFLRVAGNTIYF. CDR3 DNA sequence: TGTGCCAGCAGCTTATTTCTCAGGGTTGCTGGAAACACCATATATTTT. Filled out from reference TRBV7-2 and TRBJ1-3, the complete variable domain reads GAGVSQSPSNKVTEKGKDVELRCDPISGHTALYWYRQSLGQGLEFLIYFQGNSAPDKSGLPSDRFSAERTGGSVSTLTIQRTQQEDSAVYLCASSLFLRVAGNTIYFGEGSWLTVV.